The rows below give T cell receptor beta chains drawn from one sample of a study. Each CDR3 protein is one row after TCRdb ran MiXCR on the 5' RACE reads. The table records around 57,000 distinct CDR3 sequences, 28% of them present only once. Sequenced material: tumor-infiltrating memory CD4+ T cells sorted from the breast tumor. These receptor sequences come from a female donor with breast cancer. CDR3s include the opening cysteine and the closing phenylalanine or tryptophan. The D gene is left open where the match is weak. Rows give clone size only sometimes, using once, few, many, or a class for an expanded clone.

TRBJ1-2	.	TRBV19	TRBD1	TGTGCCAGTAGTAGACGGGACAGCCTTAACCATGGCTACACCTTC	CASSRRDSLNHGYTF
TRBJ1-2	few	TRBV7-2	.	TGTGCCAGCAGCCTGACCAGGGATGGCTACACCTTC	CASSLTRDGYTF
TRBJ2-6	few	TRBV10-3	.	TGTGCCATCAGTGACGCTGGGGCCAACGTCCTGACTTTC	CAISDAGANVLTF
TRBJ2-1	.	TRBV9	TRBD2	TGTGCCAGCAGCGCGGGACTAGGGGGGTACAATGAGCAGTTCTTC	CASSAGLGGYNEQFF
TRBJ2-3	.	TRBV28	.	TGTGCCAGCCGGCGCGGGGCCCCCACAGATACGCAGTATTTT	CASRRGAPTDTQYF
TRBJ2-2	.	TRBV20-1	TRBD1	TGCAGTGCTAGAGATCCTCGGACAGGGGCGACCACCGGGGAGCTGTTTTTT	CSARDPRTGATTGELFF
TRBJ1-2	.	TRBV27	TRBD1	TGTGCCAGCAGTAAAGACAGGGGGCCGGGCTTGGGCTACACCTTC	CASSKDRGPGLGYTF
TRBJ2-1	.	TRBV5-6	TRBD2	TGTGCCAGCAGCTTTATTGCGGGAGGTAGTTACAATGAGCAGTTCTTC	CASSFIAGGSYNEQFF
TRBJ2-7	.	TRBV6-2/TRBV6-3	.	TGTGCCAGCGGTGGGATGGTCGAGCAGTACTTC	CASGGMVEQYF
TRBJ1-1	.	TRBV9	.	TGTGCCAGCAGCCGGGACATAGACACTGAAGCTTTCTTT	CASSRDIDTEAFF
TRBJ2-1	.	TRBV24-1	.	TGTGCCACCAGTGGGGTAGGGTCCTACAATGAGCAGTTCTTC	CATSGVGSYNEQFF
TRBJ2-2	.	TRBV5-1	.	TGCGCCAGCAGCTTGGGACAGAGCACCGGGGAGCTGTTTTTT	CASSLGQSTGELFF
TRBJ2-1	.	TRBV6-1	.	TGTGCCAGCAGTCTTGGCCCCAGCTCCTACAATGAGCAGTTCTTC	CASSLGPSSYNEQFF
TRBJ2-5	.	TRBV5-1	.	TGCGCCAGCAGTCAGACGGGGGCGGGGGATCAAGAGACCCAGTACTTC	CASSQTGAGDQETQYF
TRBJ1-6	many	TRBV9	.	TGTGCCAGCAGAGGACTGGGCAATTCACCCCTCCACTTT	CASRGLGNSPLHF
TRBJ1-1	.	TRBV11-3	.	TGTGCCAGCAGCTTCCGGACCAGTGAAGCTTTCTTT	CASSFRTSEAFF
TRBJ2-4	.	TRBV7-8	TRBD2	TGTGCCAGCAGCTCTGGACTAGCGGGAGGGGCAGCCAAAAACATTCAGTACTTC	CASSSGLAGGAAKNIQYF
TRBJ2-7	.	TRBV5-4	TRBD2	TGTGCCAGCAGCGGCCGCGGGAGGGCCAACTCGGAGCAGTACTTC	CASSGRGRANSEQYF
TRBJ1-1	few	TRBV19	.	TGTGCCAGTAGTATAGATCGAAACCCAACGGGTGAAGCTTTCTTT	CASSIDRNPTGEAFF
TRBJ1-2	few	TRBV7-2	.	TGTGCCAGCAGCTCCCCGGGACTAAACTATGGCTACACCTTC	CASSSPGLNYGYTF
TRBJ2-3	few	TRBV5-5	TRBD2	TGTGCCAGCAGCCCGACCCTAGCGGAGGGAGGTGGTACGCAGTATTTT	CASSPTLAEGGGTQYF
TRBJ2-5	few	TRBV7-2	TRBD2	TGTGCCAGCAGCTTTAGGGCTAGCGGGACCGGTCAAGAGACCCAGTACTTC	CASSFRASGTGQETQYF
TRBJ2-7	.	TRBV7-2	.	TGTGCCAGCAGCTTAGCGACAGGAGGAGGTGAGGAGCAGTACTTC	CASSLATGGGEEQYF
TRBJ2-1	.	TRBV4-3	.	TGCGCCAGCAGTCCCTCAGGGGTCGAGCAGTTCTTC	CASSPSGVEQFF
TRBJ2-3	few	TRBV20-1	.	TGCAGTGCTTCCGAGGCGGGGACAGATACGCAGTATTTT	CSASEAGTDTQYF
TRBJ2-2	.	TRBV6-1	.	TGTGCCAGCAGACAGGGAAGGTCGAACACCGGGGAGCTGTTTTTT	CASRQGRSNTGELFF
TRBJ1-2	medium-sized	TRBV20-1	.	TGCAGTGCTAGAGATCGGGAAGATGGCTACACCTTC	CSARDREDGYTF
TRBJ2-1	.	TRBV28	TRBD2	TGTGCCAGCAGCCTTAGCAGGACTAGCGGGAGAAATGAGCAGTTCTTC	CASSLSRTSGRNEQFF
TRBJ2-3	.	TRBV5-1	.	TGCGCCAGCAGCTTGACCTTCCATACGCAGTATTTT	CASSLTFHTQYF
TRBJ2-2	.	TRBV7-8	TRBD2	TGTGCCAGCAGCTTGGTCCGGTTCGGGGGGAGTACCGGGGAGCTGTTTTTT	CASSLVRFGGSTGELFF
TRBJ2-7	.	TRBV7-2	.	TGTGCCAGCAGCGACGTAAGCCTTCTGGCCTACGAGCAGTACTTC	CASSDVSLLAYEQYF
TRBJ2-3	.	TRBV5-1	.	TGCGCCAGCAGACTGCGAGAGGGAGATACGCAGTATTTT	CASRLREGDTQYF
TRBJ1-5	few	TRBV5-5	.	TGTGCCAGCAGCTGGGGTGGAGGGTTCGTAAGCCATAGCAATCAGCCCCAGCATTTT	CASSWGGGFVSHSNQPQHF
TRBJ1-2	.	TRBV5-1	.	TGCGCCAGCAGCCTTCTGGGGGACCATGGCTACACCTTC	CASSLLGDHGYTF
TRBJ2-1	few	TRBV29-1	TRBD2	TGCAGCGTTGAAAGGACTAGCCCCTACAATGAGCAGTTCTTC	CSVERTSPYNEQFF
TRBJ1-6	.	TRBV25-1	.	TGTGCCAGCAGTGGAGGAGGGCTCCGTAAGCTCCACTTT	CASSGGGLRKLHF
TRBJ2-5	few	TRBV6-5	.	TGTGCCAGCAGTTACCGTGGGGCAGATGAGACCCGGTACTTC	CASSYRGADETRYF
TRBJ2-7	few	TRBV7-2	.	TGTGCCAGCAGCTCGACGGATGGGAGCTCCTACGAGCAGTACTTC	CASSSTDGSSYEQYF
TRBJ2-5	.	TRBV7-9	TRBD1	TGTGCCAGCAGCCGTTCGGACAGGGGAGGAGAGGAGACCCAGTACTTC	CASSRSDRGGEETQYF
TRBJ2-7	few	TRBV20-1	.	TGCAGTGCTAGATTTTATACAGGGAAAGACTACGAGCAGTACTTC	CSARFYTGKDYEQYF
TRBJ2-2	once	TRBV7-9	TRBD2	TGTGCCAGCAGCTCCGGACTAGCGGGAGAGAACACCGGGGAGCTGTTTTTT	CASSSGLAGENTGELFF
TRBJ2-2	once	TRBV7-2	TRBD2	TGTGCCAGCAGCATGACTAGCGGGGGGGCCGGGGAGCTGTTTTTT	CASSMTSGGAGELFF
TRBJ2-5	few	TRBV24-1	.	TGTGCCACCAGTGATAATCGCATGACACAAGAGACCCAGTACTTC	CATSDNRMTQETQYF
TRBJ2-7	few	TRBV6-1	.	TGTGCCAGCAGTGAATCAATGTACGAGCAGTACTTC	CASSESMYEQYF
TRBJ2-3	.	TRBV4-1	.	TGTGCCAGCAGCCGAGGCCCCACAGATACGCAGTATTTT	CASSRGPTDTQYF
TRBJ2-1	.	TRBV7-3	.	TGTGCCAGCGCCCGCCTAGGGAGTAACAATGAGCAGTTCTTC	CASARLGSNNEQFF